Below are 27 T cell receptor beta chains sequenced from a single sample in a study of OX40 agonist ivuxolimab in advanced cancers. Profiling relied on immunoSEQ multiplex PCR, and the TCRdb table lists in-frame clones only, not all of them. Of about 41,000 clones in the sample, 60% to 80% were seen once. The starting material was CD4+ or CD8+ T cells sorted from blood, obtained in a trial of the OX40 agonist ivuxolimab. Receptor source: an adult with an advanced solid tumor such as melanoma, head and neck, liver or kidney cancer.

The chain employs TRBV7-9 and TRBJ1-2; 9 positions match TRBD1. The CDR3 length is 14 residues. V lost 1 base and J lost 9; bases outside the gene matches: 6. Per germline, CDR1 SEHNR and CDR2 FQNEAQ (reference sequence). CDR3 nucleotides: TGTGCCAGCAGCTTAGAACCGGGACAGGGAAGCTACACCTTC. Translated: CASSLEPGQGSYTF.

CDR3 protein: CASSQTGVGTEAFF. The CDR3 bases are TGCGCCAGCAGCCAAACAGGGGTTGGCACTGAAGCTTTCTTT. The chain joins TRBV4-3 to TRBJ1-1; 7 bases are a match to TRBD1. CDR3 length equals 14 residues. The trim removed 2 bases at V and 4 bases at J, leaving 4 bases unmatched. Per germline, CDR1 LGHNA and CDR2 YSLEER.

The chain is built from TRBV28 and TRBJ2-1, with TRBD2 matching over 12 bases. J gave up 3 bases and V 8 bases, and 5 bases lay outside the gene matches. The length of the CDR3 is 15 residues. CDR1 is MDHEN and CDR2 is SYDVKM in the germline V gene. The CDR3 DNA reads as TGTGCCAGCCGACCGGGACTAGCGGGCTACAATGAGCAGTTCTTC. Amino acid sequence: CASRPGLAGYNEQFF.

There are a few counts of this clone. The chain joins TRBV4-3 to TRBJ2-1; D is ambiguous. V was shortened by 0 bases and J by 4 bases, with 10 bases between the two germline ends. The CDR3 is 15 amino acids. Germline CDR1 reads LGHNA; CDR2 reads YSLEER. The CDR3 loop is CASSQDLVVYNEQFF. The CDR3 DNA is TGCGCCAGCAGCCAAGATCTGGTCGTGTACAATGAGCAGTTCTTC.

CDR3 protein: CASSSRVLGNEQFF. The DNA of the CDR3 is TGTGCCAGCAGCTCAAGGGTCCTGGGCAATGAGCAGTTCTTC. This rearrangement joins TRBV7-2 to TRBJ2-1; no clear D. The ends were cut back, 4 bases at V and 6 bases at J, with 13 bases in the middle. CDR3 length: 14 residues. Germline loops: CDR1 SGHTA, CDR2 FQGNSA. The full variable domain, its missing parts supplied by reference TRBV7-2 and TRBJ2-1, is GAGVSQSPSNKVTEKGKDVELRCDPISGHTALYWYRQSLGQGLEFLIYFQGNSAPDKSGLPSDRFSAERTGGSVSTLTIQRTQQEDSAVYLCASSSRVLGNEQFFGPGTRLTVL.

J is TRBJ2-5 and V is TRBV11-3; possibly TRBD2 for D (6 bases). The CDR3 has 14 residues. V shed 5 bases and J shed 2 bases, with 12 bases lying between them. Germline values: CDR1 SGHNT, CDR2 YENEEA. The CDR3, as DNA: TGTGCCAGCAGCACGGAGGGTGGGCAAGAGACCCAGTACTTC. This codes for CASSTEGGQETQYF.

The chain carries TRBV7-9 and TRBJ2-7; D is unresolved. The length of the CDR3 is 13 residues. Trimming removed 5 bases from V and 5 bases from J, with 13 bases in between. The germline V gene has CDR1 SEHNR and CDR2 FQNEAQ (reference sequence). CDR3 amino acids: CASSQPPAHEQYF. The DNA for the CDR3 is TGTGCCAGCAGCCAGCCCCCGGCCCACGAGCAGTACTTC. Drawing the rest from reference TRBV7-9 and TRBJ2-7, the complete variable domain is DTGVSQNPRHKITKRGQNVTFRCDPISEHNRLYWYRQTLGQGPEFLTYFQNEAQLEKSRLLSDRFSAERPKGSFSTLEIQRTEQGDSAMYLCASSQPPAHEQYFGPGTRLTVT.

The chain carries TRBV6-1 and TRBJ1-1, with 7 bases aligning to TRBD1. Germline-derived CDR1 and CDR2 are MNHNS and SASEGT. V shed 9 bases, J shed 5 bases, and the junction held 12 bases outside the gene matches. This CDR3 is built from 14 residues. As DNA, the CDR3 is TGTGCCAGTGACCCTCGACAGGGTCGAACTGAAGCTTTCTTT. Translated, it gives CASDPRQGRTEAFF.

V usage is TRBV28 and J usage is TRBJ1-4; TRBD1 matches 10 bases. The germline V gene encodes CDR1 MDHEN and CDR2 SYDVKM. The CDR3 contains 14 residues. J lost 7 bases, V lost 3 bases, and 2 bases had no gene match. The CDR3: CASSLGTGVEKLFF. CDR3 bases: TGTGCCAGCAGTTTGGGGACAGGGGTTGAAAAACTGTTTTTT.

The chain carries TRBV27 and TRBJ2-7, with D perhaps TRBD2 (5 bases). The CDR3 is made up of 15 amino acids. With 4 bases removed from V and 3 bases from J, the gap between germline ends came to 16 bases. The germline gives CDR1 MNHEY, CDR2 SMNVEV (reference sequence). The CDR3 reads CASSSFGRRLYEQYF. CDR3 DNA: TGTGCCAGCAGTTCGTTTGGGCGGAGGCTCTACGAGCAGTACTTC.

This clone was observed a handful of times. J is TRBJ1-1 and V is TRBV7-3; possible D gene TRBD1, 6 bases. The length of the CDR3 is 15 residues. Germline values: CDR1 SGHTA, CDR2 FQGTGA. Trimming shortened V by 5 bases and J by 6 bases, and 19 bases separated the two germline ends. CDR3 residues: CASSPSDSYGAEAFF. Here the CDR3 DNA reads TGTGCCAGCAGCCCCTCGGACAGCTACGGGGCTGAAGCTTTCTTT.

This sequence joins TRBV7-3 and TRBJ2-7; D perhaps matches TRBD1 (5 bases). Germline lookup yields CDR1 SGHTA and CDR2 FQGTGA. This CDR3 has 18 amino acids. V was clipped by 3 bases and J by 0 bases, with 21 bases between them. CDR3 protein: CASSFAPEQENLSYEQYF. The CDR3 nucleotides read TGTGCCAGCAGCTTCGCCCCCGAACAGGAGAACCTCTCCTACGAGCAGTACTTC.

The J gene is TRBJ2-1, the V gene TRBV4-3; TRBD2 matches 8 bases. The CDR3 contains 15 residues. With 5 bases clipped from V and 4 bases from J, the junction kept 7 bases outside the gene matches. Germline V gene data show CDR1 as LGHNA and CDR2 as YSLEER. The CDR3 nucleotides read TGCGCCAGCAGCGACACTAGCGGACCGTACAATGAGCAGTTCTTC. Translated, it gives CASSDTSGPYNEQFF.

This clone has more than one count but fewer than ten. The gene calls are TRBV14 and TRBJ2-1, with a possible D match to TRBD1 (6 bases). The ends were cut back, 4 bases at V and 2 bases at J, with 21 bases in the middle. The CDR3 loop spans 18 amino acids. Germline lookup yields CDR1 SGHDN and CDR2 FVKESK. The CDR3 spells CASSRLKMTGSPYNEQFF. In nucleotides, the CDR3 is TGTGCCAGCAGCCGATTAAAAATGACAGGATCCCCCTACAATGAGCAGTTCTTC.

The chain couples TRBV6-4 to TRBJ2-2, with unresolved D. The V end lost 5 bases, the J end lost 7 bases, and 17 bases lay between the germline ends. Germline V CDR1 and CDR2: MRHNA, SNTAGT. This CDR3 contains 15 residues. The CDR3 spells CASSQGQEYGGELFF. CDR3 in DNA: TGTGCCAGCAGTCAAGGGCAGGAGTACGGCGGGGAGCTGTTTTTT.

Points on this clone: One junction end does not reproduce the germline sequence, and a read error may be involved. The chain couples TRBV7-7 to TRBJ2-5; 7 nucleotides match TRBD1. The CDR3 runs 14 residues. Germline CDR1 is SSHAT and CDR2 is FNYEAQ (reference sequence). The CDR3 DNA sequence: TGTGCTAGCAGCTCCAGGGACAGACAAGAGACCCAGTACTTC. It encodes CASSSRDRQETQYF.

In this sample, this clone turned up once. The genes are TRBV18 and TRBJ2-2; the D is unclear. In germline, CDR1 is KGHSH, CDR2 LQKENI. The CDR3 loop spans 13 amino acids. With 2 bases removed from V and 1 base from J, the gap between germline ends came to 2 bases. Written as DNA, the CDR3 is TGTGCCAGCTCACCAGGGAACACCGGGGAGCTGTTTTTT. Translating it yields CASSPGNTGELFF.

CDR3 region: CASHSTANEKLFF. Here the CDR3 DNA reads TGTGCCAGTCACTCGACGGCTAATGAAAAACTGTTTTTT. This chain links TRBV2 with TRBJ1-4; D gene ambiguous. The ends were cut back, 9 bases at V and 3 bases at J, with 11 bases in the middle. CDR1 is SNHLY, CDR2 FYNNEI, per germline. This CDR3 has 13 amino acids.

CDR3 nucleotides: TGTGCCAGCAGCTTTAGCGGGGGTATCGGGGAGCTGTTTTTT. Protein sequence: CASSFSGGIGELFF. This chain joins TRBV11-2 and TRBJ2-2; the match to TRBD2 covers 9 bases. The CDR3 is 14 residues long. Trimming cost V 3 bases and J 7 bases; bases outside gene matches: 3. Germline CDR1 reads SGHAT; CDR2 reads FQNNGV.

This clone showed up just once. J is TRBJ2-6 and V is TRBV6-5; tentatively, D is TRBD2 (5 bases). The germline CDR1 and CDR2 sequences are MNHEY and SVGAGI. Trimming left V 5 bases short and J 4 bases short, with 12 bases between. The CDR3 runs 15 residues. In nucleotides, the CDR3 is TGTGCCAGCAGTACGGACTGGGCGGGGGCCAACGTCCTGACTTTC. Its protein is CASSTDWAGANVLTF.

In its sample, this clone was seen a few times. The V gene is TRBV28, the J gene TRBJ1-5; unclear D gene. Trimming left V 3 bases short and J 3 bases short, with 6 bases between. The CDR3 runs 13 residues. Germline V CDR1 and CDR2: MDHEN, SYDVKM. The CDR3 is CASSFQDNQPQHF. The CDR3 DNA reads as TGTGCCAGCAGTTTCCAGGACAATCAGCCCCAGCATTTT.

This clone was picked up one time. The chain joins TRBV27 to TRBJ2-1; maybe TRBD2 (6 bases). Trimming stripped 6 bases from V and 8 bases from J, with 17 bases between. CDR1 MNHEY and CDR2 SMNVEV come from the germline V gene (reference sequence). The CDR3 covers 14 residues. CDR3 residues: CASSRGNRDYEQFF. CDR3 coding DNA: TGTGCCAGCAGCCGAGGGAACCGGGACTATGAGCAGTTCTTC.

This chain connects TRBV15 to TRBJ2-1; D may be TRBD2 (5 bases). Germline CDR1 reads LNHNV; CDR2 reads YYDKDF (reference sequence). V gave up 2 bases and J gave up 4 bases, with 15 bases separating them. The CDR3 runs to 16 residues. CDR3 in DNA: TGTGCCACCAGCAGAAGCGAGGGTTCGGGTTACAATGAGCAGTTCTTC. Its protein is CATSRSEGSGYNEQFF.

The chain recombines TRBV28 with TRBJ2-7, with TRBD2 matching 8 bases. V gave up 5 bases and J gave up 4 bases; unmatched junction bases: 7. The CDR3 is made up of 14 amino acids. The germline V gene has CDR1 MDHEN and CDR2 SYDVKM. The CDR3 is CASSPGTSPYEQYF. The CDR3 DNA is TGTGCCAGCAGTCCTGGGACTAGTCCGTACGAGCAGTACTTC. Full variable domain (rest looked up from reference TRBV28 and TRBJ2-7): DVKVTQSSRYLVKRTGEKVFLECVQDMDHENMFWYRQDPGLGLRLIYFSYDVKMKEKGDIPEGYSVSREKKERFSLILESASTNQTSMYLCASSPGTSPYEQYFGPGTRLTVT.

This rearrangement joins TRBV7-9 to TRBJ2-1; perhaps TRBD2 as D (6 bases). There are 15 residues in the CDR3. Trimming shortened V by 3 bases and J by 5 bases, and 14 bases separated the two germline ends. Germline CDR1 and CDR2: SEHNR and FQNEAQ (reference sequence). CDR3 sequence reads: CASSLGRGGDNEQFF. The CDR3 coding sequence is TGTGCCAGCAGCTTGGGGCGGGGTGGGGACAATGAGCAGTTCTTC.

In its sample, this clone was seen a few times. This chain links TRBV2 with TRBJ2-1; D might be TRBD2 (6 bases). This CDR3 comprises 15 residues. With 1 base removed from V and 5 bases from J, the gap between germline ends came to 12 bases. From germline, CDR1 is SNHLY and CDR2 FYNNEI. CDR3 nucleotide sequence: TGTGCCAGCAGTGAAGTTGGGACTGGTCACAATGAGCAGTTCTTC. This sequence encodes CASSEVGTGHNEQFF.

The chain uses TRBV28 and TRBJ1-1, with 7 bases lining up with TRBD1. V trimming: 5 bases; J trimming: 1 base; junction bases outside the gene matches: 7. This CDR3 contains 15 residues. CDR1 MDHEN and CDR2 SYDVKM come from the germline V gene. CDR3 sequence: CASSVWTGANTEAFF. The CDR3 bases are TGTGCCAGCAGTGTCTGGACAGGAGCGAACACTGAAGCTTTCTTT. Complete variable domain (other parts from reference TRBV28 and TRBJ1-1): DVKVTQSSRYLVKRTGEKVFLECVQDMDHENMFWYRQDPGLGLRLIYFSYDVKMKEKGDIPEGYSVSREKKERFSLILESASTNQTSMYLCASSVWTGANTEAFFGQGTRLTVV.